The 15 T cell receptor beta chains below come from one sample, sequenced in a study of Graves' ophthalmopathy and Graves' hyperthyroidism. Amplifying from RNA transcripts, the study obtained TCR beta CDR3 regions. Scientists carried out first-round RT-PCR using HTBI primers and then a second-round multiplex PCR. From the multiplex PCR reads, TCRdb called clonotypes with MiXCR, one entry per CDR3 protein. This sample has about 1.1 million distinct CDR3 sequences, with 35% to 40% found just once. The sample taken for sequencing was peripheral blood or thyroid tissue (not recorded which). The receptors originated from an adult man with Graves' hyperthyroidism.

This clonotype has only a few counts. The chain employs TRBV7-2 and TRBJ1-6; no clear D gene. Looked up from germline, CDR1 is SGHTA and CDR2 is FQGNSA. The length of the CDR3 is 16 residues. Between the trimmed V and J ends, which lost 5 bases and 10 bases, there was a span of 21 bases. In DNA form, the CDR3 reads TGTGCCAGCAGCGCTCTGATTGGGCTTTCGAGCTCACCCCTCCACTTT. Its translation is CASSALIGLSSSPLHF.

This clonotype was observed a few times. The rearrangement links TRBV12-5 to TRBJ2-7; D is possibly TRBD1 (5 bases). Germline CDR1 LGHNT, CDR2 FRNRAP. The CDR3 runs 14 residues. Trimming shortened V by 2 bases and J by 2 bases, and 10 bases separated the two germline ends. This CDR3 is CASGLSRVPYEQYF. The CDR3 DNA reads as TGTGCTAGTGGTTTGAGCAGGGTACCCTACGAGCAGTACTTC.

This clonotype was recorded at least ten times. This chain uses TRBV9 with TRBJ1-2, with TRBD1 identical over 12 bases. J gave up 6 bases and V 3 bases, and 12 bases lay outside the gene matches. Germline values: CDR1 SGDLS, CDR2 YYNGEE. The CDR3 runs 17 residues. CDR3 protein: CASSATGTGGFTDGYTF. Here the CDR3 DNA reads TGTGCCAGCAGCGCAACCGGGACAGGGGGCTTCACGGATGGCTACACCTTC.

The V gene is TRBV6-5, the J gene TRBJ2-2; D is undetermined. The germline V and J ends were trimmed by 7 bases and 5 bases, with 14 bases remaining between them. The germline CDR1 and CDR2 sequences are MNHEY and SVGAGI. This CDR3 comprises 14 residues. CDR3 sequence: CASKGGRQTGELFF. CDR3 sequence (DNA): TGTGCCAGCAAGGGTGGCAGACAAACCGGGGAGCTGTTTTTT.

This clonotype was counted at least ten times. This chain joins TRBV15 and TRBJ2-5; 8 positions match TRBD2. Germline V CDR1 and CDR2: LNHNV, YYDKDF (reference sequence). The CDR3 length is 15 residues. V was pared by 0 bases and J by 2 bases, with 2 bases of the junction left unmatched. DNA of the CDR3: TGTGCCACCAGCAGAGAGGCTAGCGGGCAAGAGACCCAGTACTTC. It encodes CATSREASGQETQYF.

This clonotype was seen repeatedly, ten times or more. In DNA, the CDR3 is TGTGCCAGCAGCCAAGATGGGATCGGCCAGCAGTACTTC. This sequence encodes CASSQDGIGQQYF. The rearrangement uses TRBV14 and TRBJ2-7, with no clear D. Trimming took off 0 bases at V and 8 bases at J, with 11 bases between the two ends. This CDR3 has 13 amino acids. Germline values: CDR1 SGHDN, CDR2 FVKESK.

This chain uses TRBV2 with TRBJ2-7, with D perhaps TRBD1 (5 bases). This CDR3 has 14 residues. Trimming shortened V by 5 bases and J by 3 bases, and 14 bases separated the two germline ends. In germline, CDR1 is SNHLY, CDR2 FYNNEI. For the CDR3, the DNA is TGTGCCAGCAGTCCCCCCGCCAGGGACTACGAGCAGTACTTC. It translates to CASSPPARDYEQYF. Full variable domain (remainder filled in from reference TRBV2 and TRBJ2-7): EPEVTQTPSHQVTQMGQEVILRCVPISNHLYFYWYRQILGQKVEFLVSFYNNEISEKSEIFDDQFSVERPDGSNFTLKIRSTKLEDSAMYFCASSPPARDYEQYFGPGTRLTVT.

The chain is built from TRBV7-9 and TRBJ2-5; D might be TRBD2 (6 bases). This CDR3 has 14 amino acids. Trimming cost V 5 bases and J 5 bases, with 15 bases left between them. CDR1 is SEHNR, CDR2 FQNEAQ, per germline (reference sequence). The CDR3 region is CASSPMAGSETQYF. The DNA of the CDR3 is TGTGCCAGCAGCCCAATGGCGGGGTCCGAGACCCAGTACTTC.

This sequence joins TRBV20-1 and TRBJ1-2, with 7 bases aligning to TRBD1. CDR3 length equals 11 residues. Germline CDR1 and CDR2: DFQATT and SNEGSKA (reference sequence). V trimming: 4 bases; J trimming: 4 bases; junction bases outside the gene matches: 0. In DNA form, the CDR3 reads TGCAGTGCTAACAGGGGCTATGGCTACACCTTC. Translation gives CSANRGYGYTF.

A remark on this clonotype: Just one base apart from a much larger clone, this may be a read error. V usage is TRBV6-5 and J usage is TRBJ1-6; no definite D call. The CDR3 sequence is 12 residues long. Per the germline V gene, CDR1 is MNHEY and CDR2 is SVGAGI. V was shortened by 6 bases and J by 9 bases, with 9 bases between the two germline ends. CDR3 sequence: CASRVEGSPLHF. The CDR3 bases are TGTGCCAGCAGGGTAGAAGGTTCACCCCTCCACTTT.

This clonotype showed up many times. This rearrangement joins TRBV19 to TRBJ1-2; D is unresolved. CDR1 LNHDA and CDR2 SQIVND come from the germline V gene (reference sequence). The V end lost 5 bases, the J end lost 7 bases, and 14 bases lay between the germline ends. CDR3 length equals 13 residues. The DNA of the CDR3 is TGTGCCAGTAGTCCGTGGGCTGAGGGTGGCTACACCTTC. Protein: CASSPWAEGGYTF. The full variable domain, completed using reference TRBV19 and TRBJ1-2, is DGGITQSPKYLFRKEGQNVTLSCEQNLNHDAMYWYRQDPGQGLRLIYYSQIVNDFQKGDIAEGYSVSREKKESFPLTVTSAQKNPTAFYLCASSPWAEGGYTFGSGTRLTVV.

Points on this clonotype: An end of the junction does not agree with germline; a read error may underlie this. The genes are TRBV25-1 and TRBJ1-2, with 8 bases that match TRBD1. Germline values: CDR1 MGHDK, CDR2 SYGVNS. There are 15 residues in the CDR3. In DNA form, the CDR3 reads TGTGCCTGCAGTGCAACGAACAGGGGGAACTATGGCTACACCTTC. Translating gives CACSATNRGNYGYTF.

Comment on this clonotype: A much larger clone lies one base from this, so it may be a read error. This chain links TRBV24-1 with TRBJ2-5, with 11 bases identical to TRBD2. V lost 9 bases to trimming and J lost 3 bases; unmatched junction nucleotides: 5. CDR3 length: 14 amino acids. In germline, CDR1 is KGHDR, CDR2 SFDVKD. The CDR3 DNA reads TGTGCCACCGCAGTTAGCGGGGGGGAAGAGACCCAGTACTTC. Encoded protein: CATAVSGGEETQYF.

Many counts were recorded for this clonotype. J is TRBJ1-5 and V is TRBV12-3 or TRBV12-4; D call uncertain. This CDR3 comprises 14 residues. Trimming took off 3 bases at V and 4 bases at J, with 10 bases between the two ends. For the CDR3, the DNA is TGTGCCAGCAGTTTTGGGTCAGCTAATCAGCCCCAGCATTTT. Amino acids: CASSFGSANQPQHF.

A note on this clonotype: The junction shows a germline mismatch at one end, possibly a read error. The chain carries TRBV19 and TRBJ1-2; possible D gene TRBD1, 6 bases. CDR1 and CDR2 (germline): LNHDA, SQIVND (reference sequence). The CDR3 is made up of 14 amino acids. The CDR3 protein is CASSPGAINYGNTF. Written as DNA, the CDR3 is TGTGCCAGTAGTCCGGGGGCGATCAACTATGGCAACACCTTC.